A single sample is the source of the 2 T cell receptor beta chains below, sequenced in a study of T-cell memory formation after mild COVID-19 (dated by TCRdb to the early 2020s). The method behind the library was 5' RACE. The sequencing machine was an Illumina NovaSeq 6000. TCRdb reworked the public reads: Q25 trimming with fastp, MiXCR clone assembly, productive beta chains retained. Duplicate CDR3 protein sequences are folded into a single record with the most common DNA and genes. A total of 550,000 to 700,000 distinct CDR3 sequences appear in this sample, approximately 15% of them only once. Together, the top ten hold less than 10% of the sample. The sequenced sample was PBMCs or a T cell subset sorted from them (not recorded which). These receptor sequences come from an adult woman who had mild COVID-19 (a few samples of this study predate the infection). The sample titles of this study are shuffled in the database, so cell type and time point are left out; the donor was told from shared clones.

This clonotype showed up many times. V gene TRBV3-1 combines with J gene TRBJ1-1; D remains ambiguous. Per the germline V gene, CDR1 is LGHDT and CDR2 is YNNKEL (reference sequence). The CDR3 sequence is 13 residues long. With 5 bases removed from V and 1 base from J, the gap between germline ends came to 8 bases. Here the CDR3 DNA reads TGTGCCAGCAGCGTGACCGAGAACACTGAAGCTTTCTTT. Translating it yields CASSVTENTEAFF.

This chain connects TRBV20-1 to TRBJ1-1, with 7 bases lining up with TRBD1. V trimming: 5 bases; J trimming: 0 bases; junction bases outside the gene matches: 3. The V gene's germline CDR1 is DFQATT and CDR2 SNEGSKA (reference sequence). There are 13 residues in the CDR3. Here the CDR3 reads CSAEGQVNTEAFF. In nucleotides, the CDR3 is TGCAGTGCTGAAGGACAGGTGAACACTGAAGCTTTCTTT.